This T cell receptor (beta chain) was observed in a study of blood T cell repertoires in COVID-19. In the study overall: Samples of COVID-19 (acute and convalescent) were obtained from the United States, Italy and Spain. PBMCs, B-cell-depleted T cells, or T cells provided the cDNA or gDNA that made up the material.

The CDR3 extends over 15 amino acids. Trimming removed 4 bases from V and 4 bases from J; junction bases left unmatched: 2. The germline V gene has CDR1 MNHEY and CDR2 SMNVEV (reference sequence). In the source study's methods: Counts of nucleated cells, estimated from reference gene primer amplification, were obtained. TCRdb keeps only in-frame clones here, not all; method: immunoSEQ multiplex PCR. D and trimming were read from the DNA, whereas the V and J calls and clone size are those reported in that table. This repertoire shows 45,000 to 55,000 clones, roughly 83% found once; its top ten account for about 4.5%.

This chain connects TRBV27 to TRBJ2-1; 12 bases are a match to TRBD2. Material for sequencing was peripheral blood. The TCR comes from a man aged 50-60 years with active COVID-19. The CDR3 sequence is CASSYGTSGYNEQFF. The CDR3, as DNA: TGTGCCAGCAGTTACGGGACTAGCGGGTACAATGAGCAGTTCTTC.